The 3 T cell receptor beta chains listed next were all sequenced from one sample in a study of shared clonotypes between healthy human individuals. The repertoire was sequenced with immunoSEQ multiplex PCR; TCRdb's copy has only in-frame clones and lacks some. The sample includes roughly 2,000,000 clones, around 93% seen only once; the top ten take around 1.7%. Naive CD8 cells, CD45RO-negative and positively selected for CCR7, excluded terminally differentiated effector memory CD45RA+ cells. Sequencing was done on a sample of naive CD8+ T cells from PBMCs. Receptor source: a young man in good health. Some clones in this sample may be carry-over from other donors' samples.

The chain is built from TRBV19 and TRBJ2-7; D may match TRBD1 or TRBD2 (5 bases each). CDR1 and CDR2 (germline): LNHDA, SQIVND (reference sequence). V was trimmed by 3 bases and J by 7 bases, leaving 16 bases between them. This CDR3 has 14 residues. CDR3 bases: TGTGCCAGTAGTATGCGCAGGGACGGTGTGGAGCAGTACTTC. Translated: CASSMRRDGVEQYF.

The chain joins TRBV7-9 to TRBJ2-5; possibly TRBD1 for D (5 bases). Trimming took off 5 bases at V and 5 bases at J, with 15 bases between the two ends. CDR1 and CDR2 from the germline V gene are SEHNR and FQNEAQ (reference sequence). The CDR3 runs 14 residues. The CDR3 loop reads CASSGAYPGETQYF. CDR3 coding DNA: TGTGCCAGCAGCGGCGCATATCCAGGGGAGACCCAGTACTTC.

V and J are TRBV5-1 and TRBJ2-2, with D unresolved. This CDR3 is 12 amino acids long. Germline CDR1 SGHRS, CDR2 YFSETQ. V lost 0 bases to trimming and J lost 9 bases, with 6 bases between them. The CDR3: CASSLGARELFF. The CDR3 DNA sequence: TGCGCCAGCAGCTTGGGGGCCCGGGAGCTGTTTTTT.